Below, 14 T cell receptor beta chains from the same sample are listed, as sequenced in a study of OX40 agonist ivuxolimab in advanced cancers. Assay used: immunoSEQ multiplex PCR; TCRdb lists only in-frame clones, some missing. This sample has around 70,000 clones, with around 80% found just once. The source material was CD4+ or CD8+ T cells sorted from blood, sampled in a trial of the OX40 agonist ivuxolimab. The receptors were sampled from an adult with an advanced solid tumor such as melanoma, head and neck, liver or kidney cancer.

The chain joins TRBV27 to TRBJ2-2; 12 bases map to TRBD1. The CDR3 spans 16 residues. Germline-derived CDR1 and CDR2 are MNHEY and SMNVEV (reference sequence). With V trimmed by 8 bases and J by 6 bases, 10 bases remained unmatched. As DNA, the CDR3 is TGTGCCAGCTCCATATCTGGGACAGGGGGCTCCGGGGAGCTGTTTTTT. Translated: CASSISGTGGSGELFF.

The CDR3 loop is CASSLARGNYGYTF. In DNA form, the CDR3 reads TGTGCCAGCAGCTTGGCCCGGGGGAACTATGGCTACACCTTC. The chain combines TRBV5-6 with TRBJ1-2; D perhaps matches TRBD1 (5 bases). Deletions cut 0 bases from V and 2 bases from J, with 8 bases between. The V gene's germline CDR1 is SGHDT and CDR2 YYEEEE. This CDR3 is 14 amino acids long. The complete variable domain, with remaining parts taken from reference TRBV5-6 and TRBJ1-2, reads DAGVTQSPTHLIKTRGQQVTLRCSPKSGHDTVSWYQQALGQGPQFIFQYYEEEERQRGNFPDRFSGHQFPNYSSELNVNALLLGDSALYLCASSLARGNYGYTFGSGTRLTVV.

The chain carries TRBV10-1 and TRBJ2-4, with D perhaps TRBD2 (6 bases). This CDR3 comprises 14 residues. Germline CDR1 WNHNN, CDR2 SYGVQD (reference sequence). V was trimmed by 9 bases and J by 0 bases, leaving 12 bases between them. The CDR3 spells CARPGVLAKNIQYF. The CDR3 bases are TGCGCCAGACCGGGGGTACTAGCCAAAAACATTCAGTACTTC.

The chain joins TRBV5-1 to TRBJ2-7; 9 nucleotides line up with TRBD1. Germline V lookup: CDR1 SGHRS, CDR2 YFSETQ. J was trimmed by 6 bases and V by 1 base; bases with no gene match: 11. The CDR3 has 16 residues. CDR3 sequence reads: CASSLFGPGQGSEQYF. Here the CDR3 DNA reads TGCGCCAGCAGCTTGTTTGGGCCGGGACAGGGATCCGAGCAGTACTTC.

This clone has a handful of counts. This chain joins TRBV5-1 and TRBJ2-1; 16 bases match TRBD2. Looked up from germline, CDR1 is SGHRS and CDR2 is YFSETQ. With 4 bases clipped from V and 4 bases from J, the junction kept 5 bases outside the gene matches. This CDR3 region has 17 residues. The chain's CDR3 is CASSGGTSGGVYNEQFF. CDR3 coding DNA: TGCGCCAGCAGCGGCGGGACTAGCGGGGGGGTTTACAATGAGCAGTTCTTC. Together with reference TRBV5-1 and TRBJ2-1, the CDR3 gives the full variable domain: KAGVTQTPRYLIKTRGQQVTLSCSPISGHRSVSWYQQTPGQGLQFLFEYFSETQRNKGNFPGRFSGRQFSNSRSEMNVSTLELGDSALYLCASSGGTSGGVYNEQFFGPGTRLTVL.

This clone was seen a handful of times. The rearrangement joins TRBV18 to TRBJ1-2, with a weak D call TRBD1 (5 bases). This CDR3 is built from 15 residues. The ends were cut back, 3 bases at V and 0 bases at J, with 11 bases in the middle. Looked up from germline, CDR1 is KGHSH and CDR2 is LQKENI. CDR3 amino acids: CASSPSGQSNYGYTF. The CDR3 coding sequence is TGTGCCAGCTCACCGTCGGGGCAATCTAACTATGGCTACACCTTC.

The chain's CDR3 is CASSPSTGRGEKLFF. The DNA for the CDR3 is TGTGCCAGCTCACCCTCCACAGGGAGGGGTGAAAAACTGTTTTTT. V gene TRBV18 combines with J gene TRBJ1-4; maybe TRBD1 (6 bases). Trimming removed 3 bases from V and 7 bases from J, with 15 bases in between. This CDR3 has 15 residues. Germline CDR1 reads KGHSH; CDR2 reads LQKENI. The full variable domain, in which reference TRBV18 and TRBJ1-4 provide the parts outside the CDR3, is NAGVMQNPRHLVRRRGQEARLRCSPMKGHSHVYWYRQLPEEGLKFMVYLQKENIIDESGMPKERFSAEFPKEGPSILRIQQVVRGDSAAYFCASSPSTGRGEKLFFGSGTQLSVL.

This rearrangement joins TRBV19 to TRBJ1-6; 7 bases map to TRBD1. The CDR3 covers 15 residues. Germline V gene data show CDR1 as LNHDA and CDR2 as SQIVND (reference sequence). The junction had 11 bases not matched to a gene; V was cut back by 6 bases and J by 9 bases. The CDR3 DNA reads as TGTGCCAGTAGCCAGACCCCAGGGGGGCCTTCACCCCTCCACTTT. It encodes CASSQTPGGPSPLHF.

V and J are TRBV27 and TRBJ2-3; D is ambiguous. Germline CDR1 reads MNHEY; CDR2 reads SMNVEV (reference sequence). The CDR3 runs to 13 residues. The V gene lost 4 bases and the J gene lost 1 base, with 6 bases spanning the gap. The CDR3 loop is CASSSRGTDTQYF. CDR3 nucleotides: TGTGCCAGCAGTTCCCGGGGCACAGATACGCAGTATTTT.

CDR3 in DNA: TGTGCCACCAGCAGAGACTGGACTAGCGGGACGCGATACTACGAGCAGTACTTC. Translating it yields CATSRDWTSGTRYYEQYF. The V call is TRBV15, the J call TRBJ2-7; TRBD2 matches at 12 bases. In germline, CDR1 is LNHNV, CDR2 YYDKDF (reference sequence). The V and J ends lost 0 bases and 3 bases, in that order; junction bases with no gene match: 9. The length of the CDR3 is 18 residues.

V usage is TRBV4-3 and J usage is TRBJ1-6; possible D gene TRBD1, 5 bases. Between the trimmed V and J ends, which lost 1 base and 10 bases, there was a span of 14 bases. The CDR3 loop spans 15 amino acids. Germline values: CDR1 LGHNA, CDR2 YSLEER. The CDR3 nucleotides are TGCGCCAGCAGCCAAGGTTTCGGGGGTGGATCACCCCTCCACTTT. Protein: CASSQGFGGGSPLHF.

The chain couples TRBV9 to TRBJ1-2, with a tentative D call TRBD1 (5 bases). The germline CDR1 and CDR2 sequences are SGDLS and YYNGEE. Trimming shortened V by 1 base and J by 0 bases, and 10 bases separated the two germline ends. The CDR3 covers 15 residues. Written as DNA, the CDR3 is TGTGCCAGCAGCGTACAGGGTTTGGCTAACTATGGCTACACCTTC. Its protein is CASSVQGLANYGYTF.

The V call is TRBV7-9, the J call TRBJ2-5; D may be TRBD2 (6 bases). The CDR3 extends over 15 amino acids. The V gene's germline CDR1 is SEHNR and CDR2 FQNEAQ (reference sequence). Trimming took off 2 bases at V and 1 base at J, with 11 bases between the two ends. The DNA for the CDR3 is TGTGCCAGCAGCTTAAGCGCCGGGGGCCAAGAGACCCAGTACTTC. It translates to CASSLSAGGQETQYF.

The CDR3 nucleotides read TGTGCCAGCAGCTCACCTAATCAGCCCCAGCATTTT. It encodes CASSSPNQPQHF. The chain links TRBV7-2 to TRBJ1-5; D uncertain. V was cut by 4 bases and J by 4 bases, with 5 bases left in between. From germline, CDR1 is SGHTA and CDR2 FQGNSA. CDR3 size: 12 residues.